Described below is a single T cell receptor (beta chain) sequence and its context. Its antigen is still unknown. The J segment lost 8 bases and the V segment lost 3 bases, leaving 10 bases of the junction unmatched. The germline CDR1 and CDR2 sequences are ENHRY and SYGVKD. The length of the CDR3 is 15 residues. The record originates from a study of vaccination effects on CD4 cells after COVID-19. Method: immunoSEQ multiplex PCR; TCRdb's copy keeps in-frame clones and lacks some. The sample yields more than 50,000 clones, roughly 80% seen once. With about ten days of culture completed, CD4+ T cells were isolated. Half of the medium was exchanged for IL-2 medium on both days 3 and 7.

The sequencing used CD4+ T cells from PBMCs cultured without peptide, collected before COVID-19 vaccination. This rearrangement joins TRBV10-3 to TRBJ1-3, with TRBD1 matching 7 bases. The origin of this receptor is a human donor who received a COVID-19 vaccine. CDR3: CAISDSLQGSHTIYF. The CDR3 bases are TGTGCCATCAGTGATTCCTTACAGGGGAGTCACACCATATATTTT.